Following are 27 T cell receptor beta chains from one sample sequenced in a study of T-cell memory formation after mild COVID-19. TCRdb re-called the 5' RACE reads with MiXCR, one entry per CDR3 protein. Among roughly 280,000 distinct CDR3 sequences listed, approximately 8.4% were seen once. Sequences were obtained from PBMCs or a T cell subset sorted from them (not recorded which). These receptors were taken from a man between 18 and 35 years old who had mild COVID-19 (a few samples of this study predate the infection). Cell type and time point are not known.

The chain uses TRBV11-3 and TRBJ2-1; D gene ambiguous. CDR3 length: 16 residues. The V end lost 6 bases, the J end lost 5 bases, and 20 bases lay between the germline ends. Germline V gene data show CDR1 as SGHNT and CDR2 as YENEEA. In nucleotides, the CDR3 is TGTGCCAGCAGGAATCACTGGGCCGGACCTCACAATGAGCAGTTCTTC. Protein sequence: CASRNHWAGPHNEQFF. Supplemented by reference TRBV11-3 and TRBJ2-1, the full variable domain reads EAGVVQSPRYKIIEKKQPVAFWCNPISGHNTLYWYLQNLGQGPELLIRYENEEAVDDSQLPKDRFSAERLKGVDSTLKIQPAELGDSAVYLCASRNHWAGPHNEQFFGPGTRLTVL.

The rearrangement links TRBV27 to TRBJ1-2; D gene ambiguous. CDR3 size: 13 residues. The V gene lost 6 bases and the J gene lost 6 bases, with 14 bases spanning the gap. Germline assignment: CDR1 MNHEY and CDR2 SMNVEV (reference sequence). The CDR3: CASSLGLRDGYTF. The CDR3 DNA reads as TGTGCCAGCAGCCTCGGCTTACGCGATGGCTACACCTTC.

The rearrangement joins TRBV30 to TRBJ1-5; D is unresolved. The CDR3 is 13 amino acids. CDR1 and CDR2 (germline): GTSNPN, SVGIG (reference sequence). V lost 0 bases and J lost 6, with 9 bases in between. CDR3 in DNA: TGTGCCTGGAGTGTAGAGTCCGGTCAGCCCCAGCATTTT. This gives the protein CAWSVESGQPQHF. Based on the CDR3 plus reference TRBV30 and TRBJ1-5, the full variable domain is SQTIHQWPATLVQPVGSPLSLECTVEGTSNPNLYWYRQAAGRGLQLLFYSVGIGQISSEVPQNLSASRPQDRQFILSSKKLLLSDSGFYLCAWSVESGQPQHFGDGTRLSIL.

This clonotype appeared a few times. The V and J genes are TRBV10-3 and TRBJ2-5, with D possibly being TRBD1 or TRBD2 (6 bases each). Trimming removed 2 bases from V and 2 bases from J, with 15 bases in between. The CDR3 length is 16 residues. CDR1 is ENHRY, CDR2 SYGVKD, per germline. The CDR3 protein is CAISESRGDPQETQYF. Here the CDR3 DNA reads TGTGCCATCAGTGAGAGTAGGGGGGACCCTCAAGAGACCCAGTACTTC.

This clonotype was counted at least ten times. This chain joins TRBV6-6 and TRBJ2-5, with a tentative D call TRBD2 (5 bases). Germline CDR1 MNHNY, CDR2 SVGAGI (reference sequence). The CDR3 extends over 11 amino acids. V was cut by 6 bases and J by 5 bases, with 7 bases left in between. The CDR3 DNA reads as TGTGCCAGCAGAGCGGAGGAGACCCAGTACTTC. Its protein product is CASRAEETQYF.

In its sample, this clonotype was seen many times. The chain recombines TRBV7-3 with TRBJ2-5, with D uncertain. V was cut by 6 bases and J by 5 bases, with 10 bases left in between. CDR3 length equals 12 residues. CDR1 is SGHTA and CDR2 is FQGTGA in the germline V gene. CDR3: CASRSGSETQYF. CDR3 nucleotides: TGTGCCAGCAGGTCGGGCTCGGAGACCCAGTACTTC. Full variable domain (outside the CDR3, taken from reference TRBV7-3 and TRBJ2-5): GAGVSQTPSNKVTEKGKYVELRCDPISGHTALYWYRQSLGQGPEFLIYFQGTGAADDSGLPNDRFFAVRPEGSVSTLKIQRTERGDSAVYLCASRSGSETQYFGPGTRLLVL.

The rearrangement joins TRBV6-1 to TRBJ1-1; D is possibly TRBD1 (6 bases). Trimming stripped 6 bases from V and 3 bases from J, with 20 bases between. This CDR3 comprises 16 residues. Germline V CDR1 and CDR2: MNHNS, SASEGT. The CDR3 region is CASRKHTAGDHTEAFF. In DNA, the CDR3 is TGTGCCAGCAGAAAACACACGGCAGGGGATCACACTGAAGCTTTCTTT.

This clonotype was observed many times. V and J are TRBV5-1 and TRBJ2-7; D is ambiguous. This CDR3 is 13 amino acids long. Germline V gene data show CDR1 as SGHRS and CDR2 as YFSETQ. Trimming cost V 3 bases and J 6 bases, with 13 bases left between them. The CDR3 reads CASSWTRAGEQYF. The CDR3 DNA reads TGCGCCAGCAGCTGGACCCGGGCAGGCGAGCAGTACTTC.

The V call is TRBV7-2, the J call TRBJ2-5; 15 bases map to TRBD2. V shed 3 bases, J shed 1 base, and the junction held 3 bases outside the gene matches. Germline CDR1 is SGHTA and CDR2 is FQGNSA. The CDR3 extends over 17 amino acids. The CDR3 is CASSLGTSGGIQETQYF. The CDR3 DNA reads TGTGCCAGCAGCTTGGGGACTAGCGGGGGGATCCAAGAGACCCAGTACTTC.

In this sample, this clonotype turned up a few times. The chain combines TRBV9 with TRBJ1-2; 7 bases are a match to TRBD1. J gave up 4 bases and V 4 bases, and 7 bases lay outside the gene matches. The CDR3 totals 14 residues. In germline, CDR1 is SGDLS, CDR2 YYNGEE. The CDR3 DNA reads TGTGCCAGCAGCATGAGCCGGGACAGCTATGGCTACACCTTC. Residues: CASSMSRDSYGYTF.

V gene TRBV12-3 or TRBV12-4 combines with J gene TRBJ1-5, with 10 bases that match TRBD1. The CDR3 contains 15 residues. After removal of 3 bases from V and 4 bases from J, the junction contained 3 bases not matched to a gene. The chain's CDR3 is CASSFTDRGNQPQHF. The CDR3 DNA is TGTGCCAGCAGTTTCACGGACAGGGGGAATCAGCCCCAGCATTTT.

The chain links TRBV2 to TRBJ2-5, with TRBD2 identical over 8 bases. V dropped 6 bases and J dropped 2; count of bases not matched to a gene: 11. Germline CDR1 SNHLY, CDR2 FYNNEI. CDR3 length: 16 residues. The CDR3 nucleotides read TGTGCCAGCAGGAAGAAGGCTAGCGGGTATCAAGAGACCCAGTACTTC. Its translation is CASRKKASGYQETQYF.

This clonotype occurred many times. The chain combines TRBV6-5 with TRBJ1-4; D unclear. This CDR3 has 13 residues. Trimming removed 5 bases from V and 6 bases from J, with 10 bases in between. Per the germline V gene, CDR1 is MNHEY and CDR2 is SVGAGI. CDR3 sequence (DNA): TGTGCCAGCAGTGCCGGGCCATATGAAAAACTGTTTTTT. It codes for CASSAGPYEKLFF.

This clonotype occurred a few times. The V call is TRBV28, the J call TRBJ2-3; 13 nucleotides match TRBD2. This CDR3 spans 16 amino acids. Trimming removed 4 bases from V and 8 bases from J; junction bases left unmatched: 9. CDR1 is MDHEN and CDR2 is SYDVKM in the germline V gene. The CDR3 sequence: CASSSSTSGGAGTQYF. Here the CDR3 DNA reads TGTGCCAGCAGTTCCTCCACTAGCGGGGGGGCGGGTACGCAGTATTTT.

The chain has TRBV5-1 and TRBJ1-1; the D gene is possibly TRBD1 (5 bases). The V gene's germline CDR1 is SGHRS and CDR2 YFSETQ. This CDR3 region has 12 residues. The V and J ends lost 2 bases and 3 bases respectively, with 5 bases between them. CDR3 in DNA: TGCGCCAGCAGCTTCAGGGACACTGAAGCTTTCTTT. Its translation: CASSFRDTEAFF.

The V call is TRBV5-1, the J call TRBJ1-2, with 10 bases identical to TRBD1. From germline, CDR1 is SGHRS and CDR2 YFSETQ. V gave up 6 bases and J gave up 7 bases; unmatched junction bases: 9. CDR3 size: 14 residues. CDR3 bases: TGCGCCAGCAACCCGACAGGGGGCGGGTTTGGCTACACCTTC. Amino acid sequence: CASNPTGGGFGYTF.

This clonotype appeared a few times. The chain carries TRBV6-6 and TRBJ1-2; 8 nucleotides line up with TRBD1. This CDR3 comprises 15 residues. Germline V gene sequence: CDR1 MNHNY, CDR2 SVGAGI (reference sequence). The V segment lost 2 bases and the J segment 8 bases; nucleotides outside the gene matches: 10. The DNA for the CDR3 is TGTGCCAGCAGTTACCGTGGACAGGGAATGGGGGGCTACACCTTC. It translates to CASSYRGQGMGGYTF.

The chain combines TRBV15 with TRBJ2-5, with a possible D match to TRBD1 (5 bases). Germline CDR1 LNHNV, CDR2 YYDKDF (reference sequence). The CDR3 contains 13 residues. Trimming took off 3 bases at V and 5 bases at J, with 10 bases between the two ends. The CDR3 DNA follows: TGTGCCACCAGCAGGACAGCCGGGGAGACCCAGTACTTC. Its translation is CATSRTAGETQYF.

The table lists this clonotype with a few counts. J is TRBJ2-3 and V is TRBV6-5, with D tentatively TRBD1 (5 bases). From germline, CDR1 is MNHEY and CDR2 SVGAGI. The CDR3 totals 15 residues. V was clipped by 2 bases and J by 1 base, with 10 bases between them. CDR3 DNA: TGTGCCAGCAGTTACCCCAGGGAAGGCACAGATACGCAGTATTTT. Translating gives CASSYPREGTDTQYF.

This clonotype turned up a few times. The CDR3 DNA is TGTGCCAGCAGCAGAGACAGGGACGAGCAGTACGTC. It yields the protein CASSRDRDEQYV. The rearrangement joins TRBV5-4 to TRBJ2-7, with TRBD1 identical over 7 bases. V shed 4 bases, J shed 5 bases, and the junction held 3 bases outside the gene matches. The CDR3 runs 12 residues. Germline V gives CDR1 SGHNT, CDR2 YYREEE (reference sequence).

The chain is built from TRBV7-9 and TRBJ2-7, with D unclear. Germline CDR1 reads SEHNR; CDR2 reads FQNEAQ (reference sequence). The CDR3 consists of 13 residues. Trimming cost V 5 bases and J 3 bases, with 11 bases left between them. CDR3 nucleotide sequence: TGTGCCAGCAGCCCGTGGGCCGACTACGAGCAGTACTTC. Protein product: CASSPWADYEQYF.

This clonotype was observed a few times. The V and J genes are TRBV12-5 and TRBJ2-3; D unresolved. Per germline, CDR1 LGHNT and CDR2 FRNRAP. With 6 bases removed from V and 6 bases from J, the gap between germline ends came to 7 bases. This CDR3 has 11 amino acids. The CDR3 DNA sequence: TGTGCTAGTGGCTCCGGGGATACGCAGTATTTT. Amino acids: CASGSGDTQYF.

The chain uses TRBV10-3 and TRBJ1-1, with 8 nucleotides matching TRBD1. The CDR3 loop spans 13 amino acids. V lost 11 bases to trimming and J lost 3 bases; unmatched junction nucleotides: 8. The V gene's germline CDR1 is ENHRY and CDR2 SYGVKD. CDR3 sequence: CAAGAGGHTEAFF. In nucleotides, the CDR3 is TGTGCCGCAGGCGCAGGGGGCCACACTGAAGCTTTCTTT.

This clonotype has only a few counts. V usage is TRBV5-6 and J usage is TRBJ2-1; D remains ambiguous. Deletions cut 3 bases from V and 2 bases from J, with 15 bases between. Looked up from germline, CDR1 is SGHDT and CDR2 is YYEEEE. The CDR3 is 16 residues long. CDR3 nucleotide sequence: TGTGCCAGCAGCTCGGGCCTATGGGTTCCCTACAATGAGCAGTTCTTC. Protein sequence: CASSSGLWVPYNEQFF.

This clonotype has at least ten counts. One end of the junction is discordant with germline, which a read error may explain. The CDR3 coding sequence is TGTGCCAGCAGCTTAGGGTCATATGGCTACACCTTC. Protein sequence: CASSLGSYGYTF. V is TRBV5-1 and J is TRBJ1-2; D is unclear. This CDR3 region has 12 residues. Germline-derived CDR1 and CDR2 are SGHRS and YFSETQ.

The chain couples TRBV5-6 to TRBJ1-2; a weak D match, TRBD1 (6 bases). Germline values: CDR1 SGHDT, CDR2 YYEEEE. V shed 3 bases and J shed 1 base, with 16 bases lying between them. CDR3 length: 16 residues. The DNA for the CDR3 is TGTGCCAGCAGCTATTACACAGGGCCCAATAACTATGGCTACACCTTC. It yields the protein CASSYYTGPNNYGYTF.

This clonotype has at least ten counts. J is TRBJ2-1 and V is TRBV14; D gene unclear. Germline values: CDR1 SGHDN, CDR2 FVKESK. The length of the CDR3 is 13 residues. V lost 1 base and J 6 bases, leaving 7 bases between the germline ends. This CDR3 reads CASSQVSSNEQFF. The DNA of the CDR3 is TGTGCCAGCAGCCAAGTGTCGAGCAATGAGCAGTTCTTC.